This paragraph covers one T cell receptor beta chain sequence. Original processing methods: Estimation of nucleated cell counts was performed using reference gene primer amplification. Measured with immunoSEQ multiplex PCR; TCRdb has only the in-frame clones, and not every one. The V and J calls and clone size come from that table; D and trimming were worked out from the DNA. The sample comprises 25,000 to 35,000 clones, 70% to 90% of which are singletons, and roughly 28% rests with the top ten. This entry is derived from a study of blood T cell repertoires in COVID-19. Across the study: The United States, Italy and Spain supplied acute and convalescent COVID-19 samples. Nucleic acid was either cDNA or gDNA, and it came from T cells, B-cell-depleted T cells, or PBMCs.

V trimming: 6 bases; J trimming: 4 bases; junction bases outside the gene matches: 6. The germline V gene encodes CDR1 SNHLY and CDR2 FYNNEI. CDR3 length: 15 amino acids. This receptor was obtained from a human donor in a cohort sampled during active COVID-19. The sample was peripheral blood. J is TRBJ2-1 and V is TRBV2, with 10 positions matching TRBD1. The CDR3 protein is CASSHGQGVYNEQFF. In DNA, the CDR3 is TGTGCCAGCAGCCATGGACAGGGGGTATACAATGAGCAGTTCTTC.